These 14 T cell receptor beta chains originate from one sample sequenced in a study of T cells in Graves' hyperthyroidism and ophthalmopathy. RNA transcripts were the template for amplifying TCR beta CDR3 regions. HTBI primers were employed in a first-round RT-PCR of the TCR CDR3. MiXCR, applied by TCRdb to the multiplex PCR reads, yields one record per CDR3 protein. The table includes over 400,000 distinct CDR3 sequences, around a fifth detected once. The source material was blood. The receptors shown here come from a woman aged 70-85 years with Graves' ophthalmopathy.

This clonotype has a handful of counts. The gene calls are TRBV5-1 and TRBJ2-3, with TRBD2 matching 9 bases. CDR3 size: 17 residues. Germline loops: CDR1 SGHRS, CDR2 YFSETQ. V was clipped by 4 bases and J by 3 bases; unmatched bases: 12. The CDR3 reads CASSGLAGVTTTDTQYF. As DNA, the CDR3 is TGCGCCAGCAGCGGATTAGCGGGAGTAACCACGACAGATACGCAGTATTTT.

This clonotype came up many times. The chain carries TRBV24-1 and TRBJ2-1; TRBD1 aligns across 9 bases. In germline, CDR1 is KGHDR, CDR2 SFDVKD. The CDR3 covers 15 residues. J was trimmed by 6 bases and V by 4 bases; bases with no gene match: 6. The CDR3 DNA sequence: TGTGCCACCAGTGAGTTCGGACAGGGGACCAATGAGCAGTTCTTC. It is translated as CATSEFGQGTNEQFF.

In its sample, this clonotype was seen a few times. V is TRBV5-6 and J is TRBJ2-5, with 9 positions matching TRBD1. The CDR3 is made up of 15 amino acids. The germline V gene encodes CDR1 SGHDT and CDR2 YYEEEE. Unmatched junction bases numbered 5, after V lost 5 bases and J lost 0 bases. The CDR3 sequence is CASSRTGEYQETQYF. The CDR3 DNA reads TGTGCCAGCAGTAGGACAGGGGAGTACCAAGAGACCCAGTACTTC.

The rearrangement uses TRBV18 and TRBJ1-5; TRBD1 aligns across 7 bases. Losses at the gene ends were 3 bases for V and 4 bases for J; bases not matched to a gene: 12. From germline, CDR1 is KGHSH and CDR2 LQKENI. The CDR3 totals 17 residues. The CDR3 loop is CASSPTGGVQGNQPQHF. CDR3 coding DNA: TGTGCCAGCTCACCCACGGGCGGAGTACAGGGGAATCAGCCCCAGCATTTT.

This clonotype showed up many times. The chain carries TRBV7-2 and TRBJ1-2; perhaps TRBD1 as D (6 bases). Looked up from germline, CDR1 is SGHTA and CDR2 is FQGNSA. The CDR3 loop spans 13 amino acids. With 3 bases removed from V and 8 bases from J, the gap between germline ends came to 13 bases. The CDR3: CASSFPGVGGYTF. CDR3 in DNA: TGTGCCAGCAGCTTCCCAGGGGTTGGCGGCTACACCTTC. The full variable domain, in which reference TRBV7-2 and TRBJ1-2 provide the parts outside the CDR3, is GAGVSQSPSNKVTEKGKDVELRCDPISGHTALYWYRQSLGQGLEFLIYFQGNSAPDKSGLPSDRFSAERTGGSVSTLTIQRTQQEDSAVYLCASSFPGVGGYTFGSGTRLTVV.

This clonotype came up a few times. This rearrangement joins TRBV13 to TRBJ1-1; 8 bases fit TRBD1. J gave up 10 bases and V 5 bases, and 6 bases lay outside the gene matches. The V gene's germline CDR1 is PRHDT and CDR2 FYEKMQ (reference sequence). This CDR3 is 12 amino acids long. As DNA, the CDR3 is TGTGCCAGCAGCCTACCAGGACAGGGAGCTTTCTTT. Translating gives CASSLPGQGAFF.

This clonotype was seen more than once but under ten times. The gene calls are TRBV29-1 and TRBJ2-1, with D possibly TRBD2 on 6 matching bases. The CDR3 sequence is 10 residues long. V lost 4 bases to trimming and J lost 9 bases, with 7 bases between them. CDR1 is SQVTM, CDR2 ANQGSEA, per germline. The CDR3 nucleotides read TGCAGCGTTGGACTAGGTGAGCAGTTCTTC. Translating gives CSVGLGEQFF.

The chain has TRBV19 and TRBJ2-3; 8 nucleotides agree with TRBD1. Germline V lookup: CDR1 LNHDA, CDR2 SQIVND (reference sequence). Trimming at V came to 8 bases and at J to 5 bases, leaving 9 bases not matched to a gene. The CDR3 is made up of 14 amino acids. CDR3 bases: TGTGCCAGTCGTGACAGGGGCGGCGGAGATACGCAGTATTTT. It encodes CASRDRGGGDTQYF.

The CDR3 is CASSLLLTLNTEAFF. As DNA, the CDR3 is TGTGCCAGCAGCTTATTGCTGACTCTGAACACTGAAGCTTTCTTT. The chain carries TRBV7-9 and TRBJ1-1; D is uncertain. This CDR3 contains 15 residues. Germline CDR1 is SEHNR and CDR2 is FQNEAQ (reference sequence). Trimming removed 2 bases at V and 0 bases at J, with 10 bases between.

The sample holds one count of this clonotype. V and J are TRBV4-3 and TRBJ1-4; weak D call: TRBD1 (6 bases). Germline-derived CDR1 and CDR2 are LGHNA and YSLEER. The CDR3 is made up of 19 amino acids. Trimming left V 0 bases short and J 8 bases short, with 25 bases between. The CDR3 sequence is CASSQDQGVFTGSDEKLFF. CDR3 nucleotides: TGCGCCAGCAGCCAAGATCAAGGGGTGTTTACAGGGTCGGACGAAAAACTGTTTTTT.

Ten or more counts support this clonotype. The chain has TRBV12-3 or TRBV12-4 and TRBJ2-1; 11 bases agree with TRBD2. The CDR3 has 17 amino acids. The V segment lost 5 bases and the J segment 7 bases; nucleotides outside the gene matches: 13. In nucleotides, the CDR3 is TGTGCCAGCAGTCCTCTACTAGCGGGAGCTTTATCTAATGAGCAGTTCTTC. Protein: CASSPLLAGALSNEQFF.

V usage is TRBV7-9 and J usage is TRBJ2-1; 13 bases line up with TRBD2. V shed 7 bases and J 8 bases; nucleotides not matched to a gene: 11. This CDR3 region has 16 residues. The germline CDR1 and CDR2 sequences are SEHNR and FQNEAQ (reference sequence). The CDR3 spells CASTSTGTSGIDEQFF. CDR3 bases: TGTGCCAGCACCTCCACCGGGACTAGCGGGATAGATGAGCAGTTCTTC.

This clonotype was counted at least ten times. The V and J genes are TRBV15 and TRBJ1-1, with D maybe TRBD1 (5 bases). The CDR3 consists of 16 residues. V dropped 1 base and J dropped 4 bases, with 16 bases sitting between them. The germline gives CDR1 LNHNV, CDR2 YYDKDF (reference sequence). The CDR3 loop is CATSRVPLGVGTEAFF. CDR3 coding DNA: TGTGCCACCAGCAGAGTCCCCTTAGGGGTGGGCACTGAAGCTTTCTTT.

This clonotype was found a few times. This chain connects TRBV20-1 to TRBJ2-7; TRBD1 or TRBD2 may be the D gene (5 bases each). Trimming removed 3 bases from V and 3 bases from J, with 15 bases in between. The germline CDR1 and CDR2 sequences are DFQATT and SNEGSKA (reference sequence). This CDR3 spans 14 amino acids. CDR3 in amino acids: CSASGPAGGYEQYF. The CDR3, as DNA: TGCAGTGCTAGCGGGCCAGCTGGGGGCTACGAGCAGTACTTC.